Sequencing of this TCR beta chain was carried out in a study of control samples from healthy donors and cancer patients. The trim removed 5 bases at V and 4 bases at J, leaving 10 bases unmatched. Germline values: CDR1 SGHTA, CDR2 FQGNSA. The CDR3 totals 16 residues. The method was immunoSEQ multiplex PCR; TCRdb's version includes in-frame clones alone and lacks a portion of them. The sample includes approximately 97,000 clones, 85% to 90% of them seen just once. Material: blood. The chain carries TRBV7-2 and TRBJ2-3, with TRBD2 identical over 9 bases. This sequence was found in a man aged 25-45 years in good health. The CDR3 DNA reads as TGTGCCAGCAGCCCTTATTGGCTAGCGGGACCAGATACGCAGTATTTT. Its protein product is CASSPYWLAGPDTQYF.